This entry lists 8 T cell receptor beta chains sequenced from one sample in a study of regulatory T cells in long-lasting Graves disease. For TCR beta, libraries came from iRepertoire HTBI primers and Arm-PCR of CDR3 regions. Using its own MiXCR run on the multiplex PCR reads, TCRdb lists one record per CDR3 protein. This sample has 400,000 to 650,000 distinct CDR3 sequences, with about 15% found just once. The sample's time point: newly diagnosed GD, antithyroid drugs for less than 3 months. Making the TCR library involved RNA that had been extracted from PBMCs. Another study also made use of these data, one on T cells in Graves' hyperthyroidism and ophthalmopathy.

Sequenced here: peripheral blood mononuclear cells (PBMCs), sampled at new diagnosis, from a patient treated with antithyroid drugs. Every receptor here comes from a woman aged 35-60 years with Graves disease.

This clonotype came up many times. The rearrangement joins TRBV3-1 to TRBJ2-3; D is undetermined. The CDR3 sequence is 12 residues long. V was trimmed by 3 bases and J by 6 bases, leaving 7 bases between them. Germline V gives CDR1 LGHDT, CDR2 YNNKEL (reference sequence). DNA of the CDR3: TGTGCCAGCAGCCATCGAAAGGATACGCAGTATTTT. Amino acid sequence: CASSHRKDTQYF.

CDR3 sequence: CASSSRTSQNGELFF. The CDR3 region has the DNA TGCGCCAGCAGCTCGAGGACCTCGCAGAACGGGGAGCTGTTTTTT. The rearrangement joins TRBV5-1 to TRBJ2-2; D not certain. Trimming pared 3 bases from V and 7 bases from J, leaving 16 bases between. The germline CDR1 and CDR2 sequences are SGHRS and YFSETQ. This CDR3 has 15 amino acids.

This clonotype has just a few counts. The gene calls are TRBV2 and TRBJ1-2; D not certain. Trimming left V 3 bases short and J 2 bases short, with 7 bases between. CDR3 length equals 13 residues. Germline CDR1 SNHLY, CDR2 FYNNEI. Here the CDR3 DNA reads TGTGCCAGCAGTGACTACGGCAACTATGGCTACACCTTC. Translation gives CASSDYGNYGYTF.

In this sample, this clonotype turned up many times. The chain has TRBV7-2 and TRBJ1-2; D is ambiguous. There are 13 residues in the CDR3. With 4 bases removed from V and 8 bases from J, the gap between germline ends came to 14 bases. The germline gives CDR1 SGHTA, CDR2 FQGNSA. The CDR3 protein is CASSSSVIMGYTF. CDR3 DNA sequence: TGTGCCAGCAGCTCCTCGGTTATAATGGGCTACACCTTC.

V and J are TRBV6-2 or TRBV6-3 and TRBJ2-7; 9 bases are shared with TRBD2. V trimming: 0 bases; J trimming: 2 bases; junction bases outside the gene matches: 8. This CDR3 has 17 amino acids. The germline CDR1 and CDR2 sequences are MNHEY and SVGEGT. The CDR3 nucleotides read TGTGCCAGCAGTTACTCCCGGGGTAGCGGGGGCCCCTACGAGCAGTACTTC. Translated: CASSYSRGSGGPYEQYF.

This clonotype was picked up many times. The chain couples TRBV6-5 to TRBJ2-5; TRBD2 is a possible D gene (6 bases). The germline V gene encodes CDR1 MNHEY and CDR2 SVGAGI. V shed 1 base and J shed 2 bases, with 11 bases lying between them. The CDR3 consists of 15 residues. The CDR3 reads CASSYWGVGQETQYF. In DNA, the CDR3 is TGTGCCAGCAGTTACTGGGGGGTTGGACAAGAGACCCAGTACTTC.

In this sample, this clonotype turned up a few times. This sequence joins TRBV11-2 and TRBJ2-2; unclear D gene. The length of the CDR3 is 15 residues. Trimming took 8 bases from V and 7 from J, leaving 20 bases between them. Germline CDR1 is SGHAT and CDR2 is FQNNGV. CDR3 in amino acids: CASCQRATVDGELFF. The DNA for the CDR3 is TGTGCCAGCTGCCAGCGCGCCACGGTGGACGGGGAGCTGTTTTTT.

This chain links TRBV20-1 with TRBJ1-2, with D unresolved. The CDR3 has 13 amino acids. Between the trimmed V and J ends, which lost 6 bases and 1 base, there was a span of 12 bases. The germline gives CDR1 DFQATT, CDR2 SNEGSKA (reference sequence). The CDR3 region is CSALQVDNYGYTF. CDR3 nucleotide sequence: TGCAGTGCGCTCCAGGTGGATAACTATGGCTACACCTTC.